This TCR beta chain was captured by sequencing in a study of Ad26.COV2.S vaccination and SARS-CoV-2 variants. Treatment denoted: 15 to 20 received Ad26.COV2.S at low or high dose, single or two shots; about 5 received placebo; per-sample allocation not given. After the first vaccine or placebo injection, samples were drawn on day 63. Measured with immunoSEQ multiplex PCR; TCRdb has only the in-frame clones, and not every one. Of 300,000 to 350,000 clones in the sample, about 90% are singletons; the top ten hold around 5.5%. This clone occurred a few times. V lost 2 bases to trimming and J lost 2 bases; unmatched junction nucleotides: 10. CDR1 WSHSY and CDR2 SAAADI come from the germline V gene. The CDR3 runs to 18 residues.

The sequence was collected from a person between 18 and 60 years old who received the Ad26.COV2.S COVID-19 vaccine or a placebo. The sample in question was peripheral blood, obtained in a trial of Ad26.COV2.S vaccine versus placebo. This chain uses TRBV10-2 with TRBJ2-7; 12 bases are shared with TRBD2. CDR3 DNA: TGCGCCAGCAGTGAGCGAAGACTAGCGGGAGATGGAGCCTACGAGCAGTACGTC. Protein: CASSERRLAGDGAYEQYV.